This T cell receptor beta chain is drawn from a study of blood T cell repertoires in COVID-19. Germline V lookup: CDR1 LGHDT, CDR2 YNNKEL (reference sequence). V shed 3 bases and J shed 8 bases, with 8 bases lying between them. The CDR3 spans 13 residues. Measured with immunoSEQ multiplex PCR; TCRdb has only the in-frame clones, and not every one. The sample has approximately 270,000 clones, about 80% seen once. The sequence came from a man aged 80 or over with acute or convalescent COVID-19. The sequencing input was peripheral blood. The genes are TRBV3-1 (or the pseudogene TRBV3-2) and TRBJ1-6; D gene ambiguous. Here the CDR3 reads CASSHEIHSPLHF. As DNA, the CDR3 is TGTGCCAGCAGCCACGAGATACATTCACCCCTCCACTTT.